This T cell receptor (beta chain) derives from a study of cytomegalovirus exposure and HLA in healthy donors. General observations from the study: The authors later found TCR association rates varying by HLA locus, with DRB1 most and HLA-C fewest. Among immune exposure information, only CMV serostatus was available. Cytomegalovirus association was assigned to under 200 TCR beta chains.

As to this clone: What it binds is unknown.

This CDR3 region has 12 residues. V gave up 3 bases and J gave up 9 bases, with 9 bases separating them. CDR1 is MDHEN, CDR2 SYDVKM, per germline. With 60 Vbeta and 13 Jbeta primers, the PCR was carried out. Profiled with immunoSEQ multiplex PCR; TCRdb holds only in-frame clones, not every one. The sample holds 85,000 to 100,000 clones, under 80% seen once. This rearrangement joins TRBV28 to TRBJ2-1, with a weak D call TRBD2 (6 bases). The sequence derives from a man over 45 in good health and CMV-seropositive. Sequencing input: PBMCs. As DNA, the CDR3 is TGTGCCAGCAGTTTTGGGGGGTTTGAGCAGTTCTTC. Its translation is CASSFGGFEQFF.